The clone carrying this T cell receptor (beta chain) was recorded once. Its antigen is unidentified. The junction departs from germline at one end; a sequencing error may be responsible. The CDR3 spans 17 residues. The germline CDR1 and CDR2 sequences are MDHEN and SYDVKM. The CDR3 regions of TCR beta were amplified from RNA transcripts. With the HTBI primer set, the TCR CDR3 went through a first round of RT-PCR. TCRdb processed the multiplex PCR reads anew with MiXCR; each CDR3 protein has one entry. The sample gives 600,000 to 650,000 distinct CDR3 sequences, around 15% of which show up once; 3.5% to 4% is in the top ten. This entry comes from a study of T cells in Graves' hyperthyroidism and ophthalmopathy. Overall study context: At the time of initial diagnosis and before any treatment, peripheral blood was collected. Overall study results and limits: Separation of ophthalmopathy from stable hyperthyroidism was achieved by a 13 V-J model. Within blood appeared most thyroid clonotypes that had expanded above 0.001. Ophthalmopathy was predicted by the model a median of around 5.9 months ahead of onset.

The sequenced material came from blood. This rearrangement joins TRBV28 to TRBJ2-1; 11 bases are shared with TRBD2. The clonotype comes from a woman in her 30s with Graves' hyperthyroidism. The CDR3 sequence: CASSQSIAGGGYNEQFF. CDR3 bases: TGCGCCAGCAGCCAATCCATAGCGGGAGGGGGTTACAATGAGCAGTTCTTC. Full variable domain (rest looked up from reference TRBV28 and TRBJ2-1): DVKVTQSSRYLVKRTGEKVFLECVQDMDHENMFWYRQDPGLGLRLIYFSYDVKMKEKGDIPEGYSVSREKKERFSLILESASTNQTSMYLCASSQSIAGGGYNEQFFGPGTRLTVL.